A single sample gave rise to the 7 T cell receptor beta chains below, sequenced in a study of identifying expanded T cells in peripheral blood. Sequenced by immunoSEQ multiplex PCR; TCRdb stores in-frame clones only, minus some. This sample yields under 100,000 clones, of which 70% to 90% are seen a single time; 7.3% belongs to the top ten. Sequences were obtained from blood. These receptors were collected from a person aged 18-69 years in good health.

This chain joins TRBV15 and TRBJ2-4; D unresolved. The V end was cut by 0 bases, the J end by 0 bases, with 12 bases between. The V gene's germline CDR1 is LNHNV and CDR2 YYDKDF (reference sequence). The CDR3 runs 17 residues. CDR3 sequence reads: CATSRDGNPGAKNIQYF. The CDR3 DNA sequence: TGTGCCACCAGCAGAGATGGAAACCCGGGAGCCAAAAACATTCAGTACTTC.

In its sample, this clone was seen once. The chain recombines TRBV4-1 with TRBJ1-1, with D uncertain. With 1 base removed from V and 1 base from J, the gap between germline ends came to 19 bases. The CDR3 sequence is 18 residues long. Germline CDR1 is MGHRA and CDR2 is YSYEKL. The CDR3 DNA sequence: TGCGCCAGCAGCCAAGCGGTCTTCCGAACACTCCCGAACACTGAAGCTTTCTTT. It yields the protein CASSQAVFRTLPNTEAFF.

This chain connects TRBV18 to TRBJ2-1, with D hard to call. V lost 5 bases to trimming and J lost 7 bases, with 18 bases between them. This CDR3 is built from 15 residues. CDR1 and CDR2 (germline): KGHSH, LQKENI. As DNA, the CDR3 is TGTGCCAGCTCATCGACTTTGGTGGGGAAAAATGAGCAGTTCTTC. Its protein product is CASSSTLVGKNEQFF.

The rearrangement uses TRBV10-2 and TRBJ1-2; D is unclear. Germline lookup yields CDR1 WSHSY and CDR2 SAAADI. Trimming left V 0 bases short and J 8 bases short, with 16 bases between. The length of the CDR3 is 15 residues. CDR3 sequence reads: CASSESPVGFGGYTF. The CDR3 DNA sequence: TGCGCCAGCAGTGAGTCCCCTGTGGGGTTTGGGGGCTACACCTTC.

This clone was seen once. The CDR3 region is CAIGTVNTEAFF. The DNA of the CDR3 is TGTGCCATCGGGACAGTTAACACTGAAGCTTTCTTT. This chain links TRBV6-5 with TRBJ1-1, with TRBD1 identical over 7 bases. The V and J ends lost 10 bases and 2 bases, in that order; junction bases with no gene match: 4. The CDR3 is 12 amino acids. The germline V gene encodes CDR1 MNHEY and CDR2 SVGAGI.

The chain combines TRBV10-3 with TRBJ2-5; D gene uncertain. In germline, CDR1 is ENHRY, CDR2 SYGVKD. The CDR3 spans 14 residues. The V gene lost 4 bases and the J gene lost 4 bases, with 13 bases spanning the gap. CDR3 residues: CAISGTENGETQYF. The CDR3 bases are TGTGCCATCAGTGGGACGGAAAATGGAGAGACCCAGTACTTC.

J is TRBJ2-2 and V is TRBV2, with 7 positions matching TRBD1. V shed 4 bases and J 1 base; nucleotides not matched to a gene: 6. The CDR3 spans 16 residues. The germline V gene has CDR1 SNHLY and CDR2 FYNNEI. The CDR3 sequence: CASSAQGTQNTGELFF. CDR3 nucleotide sequence: TGTGCCAGCAGTGCACAGGGGACCCAGAACACCGGGGAGCTGTTTTTT.